What follows are 32 T cell receptor beta chains derived from one specimen sequenced in a study of response to subunit inactivated influenza vaccine. TCRdb reprocessed the RT-PCR reads with MiXCR, giving one entry per CDR3 protein. The sample records under 550,000 distinct CDR3 sequences, 6.5% to 8% being singletons. Material: PBMCs from blood, obtained about 23 months after vaccination. These receptor sequences come from a man in his fifties or sixties who received an inactivated influenza vaccine.

The rearrangement uses TRBV29-1 and TRBJ1-1; D gene unclear. The V gene's germline CDR1 is SQVTM and CDR2 ANQGSEA. This CDR3 has 11 residues. The ends were cut back, 6 bases at V and 6 bases at J, with 11 bases in the middle. The CDR3 DNA is TGCAGCGTCCAAAGGGCGGCTGAAGCTTTCTTT. Its translation: CSVQRAAEAFF.

This clonotype was counted between two and nine times. This chain joins TRBV4-3 and TRBJ1-2; TRBD1 might be the D (6 bases). Trimming shortened V by 0 bases and J by 1 base, and 9 bases separated the two germline ends. This CDR3 spans 15 amino acids. Germline V lookup: CDR1 LGHNA, CDR2 YSLEER. CDR3 region: CASSQEGGHNYGYTF. The CDR3 DNA follows: TGCGCCAGCAGCCAAGAGGGGGGGCATAACTATGGCTACACCTTC.

This clonotype has just a few counts. This chain joins TRBV6-5 and TRBJ2-7; TRBD1 is a possible D gene (6 bases). V lost 4 bases and J 9 bases, leaving 19 bases between the germline ends. The CDR3 spans 14 residues. Germline V gene data show CDR1 as MNHEY and CDR2 as SVGAGI. CDR3 DNA sequence: TGTGCCAGCAGTTCCGGGACATTCCCCCGGGGGCAGTACTTC. Amino acids: CASSSGTFPRGQYF.

The chain joins TRBV20-1 to TRBJ1-5; D gene unclear. This CDR3 spans 14 amino acids. Germline V gene sequence: CDR1 DFQATT, CDR2 SNEGSKA (reference sequence). The V gene lost 6 bases and the J gene lost 2 bases, with 14 bases spanning the gap. The CDR3: CSAKAPRGNQPQHF. DNA of the CDR3: TGCAGTGCCAAGGCCCCTAGGGGCAATCAGCCCCAGCATTTT.

This clonotype has ten or more counts. The CDR3 spells CASKGLANTGELFF. The CDR3 nucleotides are TGTGCCAGCAAAGGACTAGCGAACACCGGGGAGCTGTTTTTT. V gene TRBV27 combines with J gene TRBJ2-2, with 7 bases fitting TRBD2. The CDR3 totals 14 residues. After removal of 7 bases from V and 0 bases from J, the junction contained 2 bases not matched to a gene. Germline V gene data show CDR1 as MNHEY and CDR2 as SMNVEV (reference sequence).

In this sample, this clonotype turned up many times. The chain combines TRBV20-1 with TRBJ2-1; TRBD2 aligns across 14 bases. The CDR3 has 17 amino acids. The V segment lost 5 bases and the J segment 4 bases; nucleotides outside the gene matches: 10. CDR1 and CDR2 (germline): DFQATT, SNEGSKA (reference sequence). CDR3 region: CSARAMGLAGEYNEQFF. The CDR3 bases are TGCAGTGCTCGAGCCATGGGACTAGCGGGAGAGTACAATGAGCAGTTCTTC.

V and J are TRBV7-2 and TRBJ2-3, with D uncertain. The V gene's germline CDR1 is SGHTA and CDR2 FQGNSA. With 5 bases removed from V and 4 bases from J, the gap between germline ends came to 10 bases. The CDR3 extends over 13 amino acids. The CDR3 spells CASSLPTSDTQYF. The CDR3 nucleotides read TGTGCCAGCAGCCTACCGACCTCAGATACGCAGTATTTT.

This clonotype was seen only a few times. The chain couples TRBV7-9 to TRBJ2-5; D possibly uses TRBD1 or TRBD2 (5 bases each). Between the trimmed V and J ends, which lost 2 bases and 5 bases, there was a span of 12 bases. Germline-derived CDR1 and CDR2 are SEHNR and FQNEAQ (reference sequence). The CDR3 has 14 residues. The CDR3 region has the DNA TGTGCCAGCAGCTTAACGGGGACGTCCGAGACCCAGTACTTC. Its protein is CASSLTGTSETQYF.

This clonotype turned up a few times. CDR3 sequence reads: CASSLEVVYNEQFF. The CDR3, as DNA: TGTGCCAGCAGCTTAGAAGTCGTGTACAATGAGCAGTTCTTC. This chain joins TRBV7-8 and TRBJ2-1; D unresolved. The ends were cut back, 1 base at V and 4 bases at J, with 8 bases in the middle. CDR3 size: 14 residues. From germline, CDR1 is SGHVS and CDR2 FQNEAQ.

This chain joins TRBV29-1 and TRBJ1-5; tentatively, D is TRBD1 (5 bases). The CDR3 has 13 residues. Germline CDR1 reads SQVTM; CDR2 reads ANQGSEA. The V and J ends lost 6 bases and 3 bases respectively, with 12 bases between them. CDR3 nucleotide sequence: TGCAGCGTGCAACAGGTATACAATCAGCCCCAGCATTTT. Translating it yields CSVQQVYNQPQHF.

The chain has TRBV6-2 or TRBV6-3 and TRBJ2-7, with TRBD2 matching 7 bases. Looked up from germline, CDR1 is MNHEY and CDR2 is SVGEGT. The CDR3 totals 15 residues. The junction had 10 bases not matched to a gene; V was cut back by 5 bases and J by 3 bases. The CDR3: CASSMGGGSFYEQYF. The CDR3 DNA sequence: TGTGCCAGCAGTATGGGTGGCGGGAGCTTCTACGAGCAGTACTTC.

The chain employs TRBV4-1 and TRBJ2-3, with D tentatively TRBD1 (6 bases). V lost 4 bases and J 1 base, leaving 12 bases between the germline ends. The CDR3 contains 15 residues. Germline V gives CDR1 MGHRA, CDR2 YSYEKL. The CDR3 here is CASSRDGQRTDTQYF. DNA for the CDR3: TGCGCCAGCAGCCGGGACGGACAGCGCACAGATACGCAGTATTTT.

The chain uses TRBV4-3 and TRBJ2-3; TRBD2 agrees at 10 bases. V lost 6 bases to trimming and J lost 1 base; unmatched junction nucleotides: 1. The CDR3 totals 14 residues. Germline CDR1 reads LGHNA; CDR2 reads YSLEER. The CDR3 region is CASRGLAGTDTQYF. The DNA for the CDR3 is TGCGCCAGCAGAGGACTAGCGGGCACAGATACGCAGTATTTT.

This clonotype was recorded a few times. V usage is TRBV20-1 and J usage is TRBJ1-4; a weak D match, TRBD1 (5 bases). The CDR3 runs to 12 residues. V was cut by 1 base and J by 10 bases, with 10 bases left in between. Germline lookup yields CDR1 DFQATT and CDR2 SNEGSKA (reference sequence). The CDR3 here is CSARVDGGKLFF. CDR3 DNA: TGCAGTGCTAGAGTAGACGGGGGAAAACTGTTTTTT.

This clonotype has only a few counts. This chain links TRBV4-2 with TRBJ1-5; D gene unclear. The CDR3 runs to 16 residues. V lost 0 bases and J lost 4, with 13 bases in between. The germline CDR1 and CDR2 sequences are LGHNA and YNFKEQ. Written as DNA, the CDR3 is TGTGCCAGCAGCCAAGATCATCTCATCATGAATCAGCCCCAGCATTTT. Translated: CASSQDHLIMNQPQHF.

This clonotype has just a few counts. V is TRBV6-5 and J is TRBJ1-3; TRBD1 might be the D (5 bases). Germline V CDR1 and CDR2: MNHEY, SVGAGI. V was cut by 0 bases and J by 0 bases, with 9 bases left in between. The CDR3 runs 16 residues. CDR3 amino acids: CASSYSSGISGNTIYF. CDR3 coding DNA: TGTGCCAGCAGTTACTCCTCAGGGATCTCTGGAAACACCATATATTTT.

This clonotype was seen many times. The chain recombines TRBV29-1 with TRBJ2-1, with D perhaps matching TRBD2 (6 bases). CDR1 is SQVTM, CDR2 ANQGSEA, per germline. V was shortened by 3 bases and J by 0 bases, with 18 bases between the two germline ends. This CDR3 spans 17 amino acids. The CDR3 DNA reads TGCAGCGTTGAGGATGCGCGGGGTTTCTCCTCCTACAATGAGCAGTTCTTC. Its protein product is CSVEDARGFSSYNEQFF.

In its sample, this clonotype was seen a few times. V is TRBV11-2 and J is TRBJ2-5, with 8 bases that match TRBD1. Germline trimming cut 2 bases from V and 2 bases from J; bases unmatched to any gene: 10. Germline V gene sequence: CDR1 SGHAT, CDR2 FQNNGV. This CDR3 region has 17 residues. Here the CDR3 reads CASSLTLVRGLQETQYF. The CDR3 DNA is TGTGCCAGCAGCTTAACCCTTGTCAGGGGGCTTCAAGAGACCCAGTACTTC.

This clonotype has at least ten counts. The chain combines TRBV20-1 with TRBJ1-1, with D uncertain. Per germline, CDR1 DFQATT and CDR2 SNEGSKA (reference sequence). The CDR3 spans 14 residues. V lost 0 bases and J 3 bases, leaving 11 bases between the germline ends. The CDR3 coding sequence is TGCAGTGCTAGAGATGGTACGACGGACACTGAAGCTTTCTTT. Encoded protein: CSARDGTTDTEAFF.

This clonotype has a count of ten or more. This chain uses TRBV7-9 with TRBJ2-7; the match to TRBD1 covers 10 bases. V shed 5 bases and J 4 bases; nucleotides not matched to a gene: 8. Per germline, CDR1 SEHNR and CDR2 FQNEAQ (reference sequence). The CDR3 sequence is 15 residues long. The CDR3 coding sequence is TGTGCCAGCAGCCTAGAGGGACAGGGGCGTTACGAGCAGTACTTC. This translates into CASSLEGQGRYEQYF.

This chain uses TRBV7-3 with TRBJ2-1; D remains unclear. V was pared by 5 bases and J by 8 bases, with 13 bases between. The CDR3 has 13 residues. CDR1 and CDR2 (germline): SGHTA, FQGTGA. The CDR3 DNA sequence: TGTGCCAGCAGCCTAGGGCCGAAGGATGAGCAGTTCTTC. It specifies CASSLGPKDEQFF.

The chain recombines TRBV20-1 with TRBJ2-5; no clear D gene. Germline CDR1 and CDR2: DFQATT and SNEGSKA (reference sequence). The CDR3 loop spans 15 amino acids. V dropped 0 bases and J dropped 1 base, with 12 bases sitting between them. The DNA for the CDR3 is TGCAGTGCTAGAGATCTATTTGGAACCCAAGAGACCCAGTACTTC. Translated, it gives CSARDLFGTQETQYF.

The chain combines TRBV4-1 with TRBJ2-3; 7 nucleotides line up with TRBD1. This CDR3 region has 15 residues. Germline CDR1 MGHRA, CDR2 YSYEKL. The V and J ends lost 0 bases and 4 bases, in that order; junction bases with no gene match: 4. DNA for the CDR3: TGCGCCAGCAGCCAAGAACCGCAGGGGGCAGATACGCAGTATTTT. Translated, it gives CASSQEPQGADTQYF.

The chain recombines TRBV6-2 or TRBV6-3 with TRBJ2-5; 8 positions match TRBD1. V lost 7 bases and J lost 3; bases outside the gene matches: 4. The length of the CDR3 is 13 residues. Germline V gene lookup returns CDR1 MNHEY and CDR2 SVGEGT. In DNA, the CDR3 is TGTGCCAGCAACAGGGGGTTAAAAGAGACCCAGTACTTC. Protein product: CASNRGLKETQYF.

Regarding this clonotype: One end of the junction fails to match germline, which may point to a read error. This chain connects TRBV6-5 to TRBJ2-7, with D perhaps given as TRBD1 or TRBD2 (5 bases each). This CDR3 spans 16 amino acids. Germline V CDR1 and CDR2: MNHEY, SVGAGI. The CDR3 reads CASSYIRGAGSYEQYF. The CDR3 DNA reads as TGTGCCAGCAGTTACATCCGAGGGGCGGGCTCCTACGAGCAGTATTTC.

CDR3 sequence: CASTENRGEQFF. The CDR3 coding sequence is TGTGCCAGCACAGAAAACAGGGGTGAGCAGTTCTTC. The V call is TRBV2, the J call TRBJ2-1; the match to TRBD1 covers 7 bases. This CDR3 comprises 12 residues. After removal of 7 bases from V and 9 bases from J, the junction contained 6 bases not matched to a gene. Germline V CDR1 and CDR2: SNHLY, FYNNEI.

This clonotype was picked up a small number of times. The chain recombines TRBV20-1 with TRBJ1-2; D gene uncertain. The CDR3 spans 13 residues. Per germline, CDR1 DFQATT and CDR2 SNEGSKA (reference sequence). Trimming shortened V by 6 bases and J by 7 bases, and 18 bases separated the two germline ends. CDR3 in DNA: TGCAGTGCCAGCCCAACAAGCTCGGCTGGCTACACCTTC. This sequence encodes CSASPTSSAGYTF.

The V call is TRBV20-1, the J call TRBJ2-1; tentative D call: TRBD2 (6 bases). The CDR3 contains 17 residues. Germline V gene lookup returns CDR1 DFQATT and CDR2 SNEGSKA (reference sequence). V lost 3 bases and J 4 bases, leaving 22 bases between the germline ends. CDR3 in amino acids: CSASVSSGSSPYNEQFF. The CDR3 DNA is TGCAGTGCTAGCGTGAGTAGCGGATCTAGCCCATACAATGAGCAGTTCTTC.

This clonotype has at least ten counts. V is TRBV20-1 and J is TRBJ2-1; 12 positions match TRBD2. Germline CDR1 DFQATT, CDR2 SNEGSKA (reference sequence). CDR3 length equals 15 residues. V dropped 5 bases and J dropped 5; count of bases not matched to a gene: 7. The CDR3 spells CSAERTSGKDNEQFF. The CDR3 DNA reads as TGCAGTGCTGAAAGGACTAGCGGGAAGGACAATGAGCAGTTCTTC.

This clonotype occurred many times. This chain links TRBV5-1 with TRBJ2-1, with D tentatively TRBD1 or TRBD2 (5 bases each). Per the germline V gene, CDR1 is SGHRS and CDR2 is YFSETQ. There are 18 residues in the CDR3. V was clipped by 4 bases and J by 0 bases, with 20 bases between them. CDR3 nucleotides: TGCGCCAGCAGCATGGGGGAGCTAAGACAGTCCTCCTACAATGAGCAGTTCTTC. It is translated as CASSMGELRQSSYNEQFF.

This clonotype was detected ten times or more. The chain joins TRBV18 to TRBJ2-3, with TRBD2 as a possible D gene (7 bases). CDR3 length equals 14 residues. The germline gives CDR1 KGHSH, CDR2 LQKENI. V was shortened by 0 bases and J by 6 bases, with 10 bases between the two germline ends. CDR3 nucleotide sequence: TGTGCCAGCTCACCACCGGGGGGGCCCGATACGCAGTATTTT. Its translation: CASSPPGGPDTQYF.

This clonotype was counted a few times. Mismatch with germline at one junction end may stem from a read error. The chain is built from TRBV7-2 and TRBJ2-7; 8 bases match TRBD1. The CDR3 consists of 15 residues. Germline CDR1 SGHTA, CDR2 FQGNSA. DNA of the CDR3: TGTGCCAGCAGCATCGGAGGACAGGGTGCTTACGAGCGGTACTTC. This encodes CASSIGGQGAYERYF.